This entry lists 7 T cell receptor beta chains sequenced from one sample in a study of shared clonotypes between healthy human individuals (dated by TCRdb to 2019 to 2021). Libraries were constructed by the immunoSEQ multiplex PCR assay. Entries here come from immuneACCESS through TCRdb and include only in-frame sequences with V and J called. Some clones fail to appear in such tables; in the studies checked, an unresolved V gene covers under half of the shortfall, and the cause of the remainder is unknown. This sample is represented by 400,000 to 600,000 clones; roughly 80% of them were singletons. The top ten hold around 14% of the sample. Input material: PBMCs. These receptors were obtained from a woman aged 40 to 55 in good health. Some clones in this sample may be carry-over from other donors' samples.

V is TRBV19 and J is TRBJ2-7; D is possibly TRBD2 (5 bases). This CDR3 is 15 amino acids long. In germline, CDR1 is LNHDA, CDR2 SQIVND (reference sequence). V was trimmed by 6 bases and J by 0 bases, leaving 15 bases between them. CDR3 nucleotide sequence: TGTGCCAGTAGCCCGGGATCCTTTTTCTCCTACGAGCAGTACTTC. Its protein product is CASSPGSFFSYEQYF.

The chain is built from TRBV10-3 and TRBJ2-5; no reliable D call. V lost 5 bases, J lost 2 bases, and 9 bases lay in between. In germline, CDR1 is ENHRY, CDR2 SYGVKD. The CDR3 is 13 amino acids. In DNA form, the CDR3 reads TGTGCCATCAGTTGGCAGCGACAAGAGACCCAGTACTTC. This translates into CAISWQRQETQYF.

The chain is built from TRBV4-3 and TRBJ2-5, with D possibly called TRBD1 or TRBD2 (5 bases each). TRBJ2-7 explains the end of the DNA better; the J call may be wrong. The CDR3 covers 16 residues. Germline V gives CDR1 LGHNA, CDR2 YSLEER. The CDR3 region has the DNA TGCGCCAGCAGCCCACAACTCCCGGGGCCTCGCCACGAGCAGTACTTC. It is translated as CASSPQLPGPRHEQYF.

V and J are TRBV4-2 and TRBJ2-1, with 14 bases that match TRBD2. With V trimmed by 4 bases and J by 5 bases, 22 bases remained unmatched. The CDR3 has 22 residues. The germline CDR1 and CDR2 sequences are LGHNA and YNFKEQ. The CDR3 here is CASSRSESGTSGSRFGDNEQFF. The CDR3 nucleotides are TGTGCCAGCAGCCGGTCAGAATCCGGGACTAGCGGGAGTCGTTTCGGAGACAATGAGCAGTTCTTC.

This clone came up once. The rearrangement uses TRBV4-1 and TRBJ2-3; the D gene could be TRBD1 or TRBD2 (6 bases each). CDR1 MGHRA and CDR2 YSYEKL come from the germline V gene. Trimming shortened V by 4 bases and J by 8 bases, and 22 bases separated the two germline ends. This CDR3 contains 16 residues. CDR3 loop: CASSRVLAAEGGTQYF. Here the CDR3 DNA reads TGCGCCAGCAGCCGGGTATTGGCGGCGGAGGGGGGTACGCAGTATTTT.

About this clone itself: The identical CDR3 is also encoded by other nucleotide sequences in the sample. The genes are TRBV7-3 and TRBJ1-1; possibly TRBD1 for D (5 bases). The germline V and J ends were trimmed by 1 base and 4 bases, with 7 bases remaining between them. The CDR3 has 13 residues. The germline V gene has CDR1 SGHTA and CDR2 FQGTGA. CDR3: CASSLRQGTEAFF. CDR3 in DNA: TGTGCCAGCAGCTTAAGGCAGGGCACTGAAGCTTTCTTT.

This chain uses TRBV5-1 with TRBJ2-5, with 9 nucleotides matching TRBD1. With 6 bases clipped from V and 5 bases from J, the junction kept 8 bases outside the gene matches. In germline, CDR1 is SGHRS, CDR2 YFSETQ. The CDR3 has 14 residues. CDR3 nucleotides: TGCGCCAGCAACGCCGGGACAGGGAGGGAGACCCAGTACTTC. Protein: CASNAGTGRETQYF.